The 14 T cell receptor beta chains in this list originate from one sample, sequenced in a study of cytomegalovirus exposure and HLA in healthy donors. Repertoires were generated with immunoSEQ multiplex PCR, while TCRdb's copy carries only in-frame clones and drops some. The profile shows about 140,000 clones, about 91% of them singletons. The sequencing sample was made of PBMCs. These receptor sequences come from a woman between 18 and 29 years old in good health and CMV-seropositive.

The J gene is TRBJ1-2, the V gene TRBV5-4; D is possibly TRBD1 (5 bases). The V end was cut by 4 bases, the J end by 5 bases, with 24 bases between. Germline V gives CDR1 SGHNT, CDR2 YYREEE (reference sequence). CDR3 length equals 17 residues. The CDR3 region has the DNA TGTGCCAGCAGCCCGCCTTCCCCCCCAGGGATGGGGTATGGCTACACCTTC. Translation: CASSPPSPPGMGYGYTF.

This clone was observed many times. This rearrangement joins TRBV30 to TRBJ1-6; no firm D call. Between the trimmed V and J ends, which lost 4 bases and 0 bases, there was a span of 13 bases. The CDR3 has 16 amino acids. Looked up from germline, CDR1 is GTSNPN and CDR2 is SVGIG (reference sequence). CDR3 region: CAWNPQAFSYNSPLHF. For the CDR3, the DNA is TGTGCCTGGAACCCGCAGGCGTTCTCCTATAATTCACCCCTCCACTTT. The full variable domain, rest sourced from reference TRBV30 and TRBJ1-6, is SQTIHQWPATLVQPVGSPLSLECTVEGTSNPNLYWYRQAAGRGLQLLFYSVGIGQISSEVPQNLSASRPQDRQFILSSKKLLLSDSGFYLCAWNPQAFSYNSPLHFGNGTRLTVT.

V usage is TRBV28 and J usage is TRBJ2-7; 12 bases line up with TRBD2. V shed 4 bases, J shed 3 bases, and the junction held 10 bases outside the gene matches. The CDR3 loop spans 17 amino acids. CDR1 and CDR2 (germline): MDHEN, SYDVKM. DNA of the CDR3: TGTGCCAGCAGTTCTCGGACTAGCGGGGCAGCTCGCTACGAGCAGTACTTC. Its translation is CASSSRTSGAARYEQYF.

The chain joins TRBV19 to TRBJ1-2; 10 nucleotides match TRBD1. With 6 bases clipped from V and 8 bases from J, the junction kept 3 bases outside the gene matches. Germline lookup yields CDR1 LNHDA and CDR2 SQIVND (reference sequence). The CDR3 loop spans 12 amino acids. The CDR3 protein is CASSGQGEGYTF. Written as DNA, the CDR3 is TGTGCCAGTAGCGGACAGGGGGAAGGCTACACCTTC. Full variable domain (rest looked up from reference TRBV19 and TRBJ1-2): DGGITQSPKYLFRKEGQNVTLSCEQNLNHDAMYWYRQDPGQGLRLIYYSQIVNDFQKGDIAEGYSVSREKKESFPLTVTSAQKNPTAFYLCASSGQGEGYTFGSGTRLTVV.

The chain couples TRBV7-9 to TRBJ2-2; D remains ambiguous. From germline, CDR1 is SEHNR and CDR2 FQNEAQ (reference sequence). CDR3 size: 12 residues. V shed 6 bases and J shed 10 bases, with 12 bases lying between them. The DNA of the CDR3 is TGTGCCAGCAGATACCCGCGAGAGGAGCTGTTTTTT. Translated, it gives CASRYPREELFF.

V gene TRBV6-1 combines with J gene TRBJ1-4; 10 positions agree with TRBD1. The V segment lost 10 bases and the J segment 1 base; nucleotides outside the gene matches: 6. The CDR3 loop spans 15 amino acids. Germline V CDR1 and CDR2: MNHNS, SASEGT. CDR3 bases: TGTGCCACAAAGACAGGGGGCGAAACTAATGAAAAACTGTTTTTT. Protein sequence: CATKTGGETNEKLFF.

The chain recombines TRBV9 with TRBJ2-3, with a tentative D call TRBD2 (6 bases). The germline CDR1 and CDR2 sequences are SGDLS and YYNGEE. The CDR3 has 17 amino acids. V was shortened by 0 bases and J by 1 base, with 15 bases between the two germline ends. The CDR3 here is CASSVGSARGRTDTQYF. CDR3 sequence (DNA): TGTGCCAGCAGCGTAGGGTCGGCGCGGGGACGCACAGATACGCAGTATTTT.

V is TRBV7-2 and J is TRBJ2-7; TRBD2 agrees at 8 bases. CDR3 length: 14 residues. Germline CDR1 SGHTA, CDR2 FQGNSA. The V and J ends lost 1 base and 4 bases, in that order; junction bases with no gene match: 3. CDR3 nucleotides: TGTGCCAGCAGCTTAGGAGCGGGGGTATACGAGCAGTACTTC. This translates into CASSLGAGVYEQYF.

The J gene is TRBJ1-2, the V gene TRBV13; D gene ambiguous. The germline V gene has CDR1 PRHDT and CDR2 FYEKMQ (reference sequence). CDR3 length: 13 residues. Trimming stripped 0 bases from V and 4 bases from J, with 6 bases between. As DNA, the CDR3 is TGTGCCAGCAGCTTAGGCCCCGGCTATGGCTACACCTTC. It is translated as CASSLGPGYGYTF.

The J gene is TRBJ1-5, the V gene TRBV28, with D possibly being TRBD1 (5 bases). With 1 base removed from V and 0 bases from J, the gap between germline ends came to 7 bases. The CDR3 length is 15 residues. Germline CDR1 reads MDHEN; CDR2 reads SYDVKM. Here the CDR3 DNA reads TGTGCCAGCAGTTTATCAGGGTATAGCAATCAGCCCCAGCATTTT. Its translation: CASSLSGYSNQPQHF.

In DNA form, the CDR3 reads TGTGCCAGTAGTATACTAGACAGGGAAACTGAAGCTTTCTTT. This sequence encodes CASSILDRETEAFF. This chain connects TRBV19 to TRBJ1-1; 7 bases line up with TRBD1. Trimming removed 2 bases from V and 5 bases from J; junction bases left unmatched: 5. Per germline, CDR1 LNHDA and CDR2 SQIVND (reference sequence). The CDR3 length is 14 residues.

The genes are TRBV15 and TRBJ2-3; D is uncertain. The ends were cut back, 3 bases at V and 0 bases at J, with 4 bases in the middle. Germline V gene sequence: CDR1 LNHNV, CDR2 YYDKDF (reference sequence). This CDR3 spans 13 amino acids. For the CDR3, the DNA is TGTGCCACCAGCAGCGGGAGCACAGATACGCAGTATTTT. It encodes CATSSGSTDTQYF.

V usage is TRBV11-2 and J usage is TRBJ2-7; 12 nucleotides align to TRBD2. Germline trimming cut 2 bases from V and 6 bases from J; bases unmatched to any gene: 5. Per germline, CDR1 SGHAT and CDR2 FQNNGV. CDR3 length: 15 amino acids. The CDR3 coding sequence is TGTGCCAGCAGCTTAAATCCGGGACTAGCGGGCGAGCAGTACTTC. It is translated as CASSLNPGLAGEQYF.

The chain carries TRBV10-3 and TRBJ1-3, with 7 bases identical to TRBD1. After removal of 7 bases from V and 2 bases from J, the junction contained 2 bases not matched to a gene. Germline values: CDR1 ENHRY, CDR2 SYGVKD. The CDR3 covers 13 residues. Here the CDR3 DNA reads TGTGCCATCACTGACAGGGCTGGAAACACCATATATTTT. Translation: CAITDRAGNTIYF.